This T cell receptor beta chain was profiled in a study of cytomegalovirus exposure and HLA in healthy donors. Findings of the study overall: Among TCR beta chains of equal frequency, HLA-associated ones were more clonally expanded in a later analysis. TCR beta sequences numbering around 15,000 were associated with HLA alleles at 0.05 false discovery rate in a later analysis.

Use of 60 Vbeta and 13 Jbeta primers characterized the PCR. The repertoire was sequenced with immunoSEQ multiplex PCR; TCRdb's copy has only in-frame clones and lacks some. The table has tens of thousands of clones, approximately 75% seen once; the top ten hold 2.5% to 3.5%. With respect to this clone: Its target is unknown.

This CDR3 has 16 amino acids. J was trimmed by 2 bases and V by 1 base; bases with no gene match: 6. Germline V gene lookup returns CDR1 LNHNV and CDR2 YYDKDF (reference sequence). The sample comprised PBMCs. The TCR was taken from a middle-aged woman in good health and CMV-seropositive. The V gene is TRBV15, the J gene TRBJ2-7; 9 bases align to TRBD2. The CDR3 spells CATSRGVAGATYEQYF. The DNA for the CDR3 is TGTGCCACCAGCAGAGGGGTAGCGGGGGCGACCTACGAGCAGTACTTC.